This TCR beta chain was profiled in a study of cytomegalovirus exposure and HLA in healthy donors. CDR1 and CDR2 from the germline V gene are LGHNA and YSLEER. Unmatched junction bases numbered 6, after V lost 1 base and J lost 7 bases. The CDR3 sequence is 14 residues long. The PCR contained 60 Vbeta and 13 Jbeta primers. Assay: immunoSEQ multiplex PCR; the TCRdb copy retains only in-frame clones and omits some. The sample table includes some 130,000 clones. The source is a man between 18 and 29 years old in good health and CMV-seronegative. Material: PBMCs. This rearrangement joins TRBV4-3 to TRBJ1-1; 7 positions match TRBD1. The chain's CDR3 is CASSQGLGGNEAFF. In DNA form, the CDR3 reads TGCGCCAGCAGCCAAGGATTAGGGGGCAATGAAGCTTTCTTT.